This T cell receptor (beta chain) originates from a study of cytomegalovirus exposure and HLA in healthy donors. At the level of the study: Previous work identified around 120 million unique TCR beta sequences from about 179 million T cells.

In the PCR, 60 Vbeta and 13 Jbeta primers were used. Assay: immunoSEQ multiplex PCR; the TCRdb copy retains only in-frame clones and omits some. Among 130,000 to 150,000 clones, 72% were seen once, and the ten largest hold less than 2.5%. CDR3 length: 16 amino acids. The V segment lost 5 bases and the J segment 3 bases; nucleotides outside the gene matches: 12. The germline V gene encodes CDR1 PRHDT and CDR2 FYEKMQ (reference sequence). General observations from the study: For most subjects, TCR beta sequences were reported to predict HLA-A and HLA-B alleles with accuracy. According to a later analysis, most TCR beta chains associated with CMV appeared HLA-restricted.

With respect to this clone: The target antigen is unknown.

This TCR came from a man in his forties or fifties in good health and CMV-seronegative. Source material: PBMCs. This chain uses TRBV13 with TRBJ2-7; 8 bases agree with TRBD1. The CDR3 sequence is CASSALYEGTGYEQYF. In nucleotides, the CDR3 is TGTGCCAGCAGCGCCCTATACGAGGGGACAGGCTACGAGCAGTACTTC.